This T cell receptor beta chain emerged from a study of radiation and T cells in renal cell carcinoma. Deletions cut 7 bases from V and 3 bases from J, with 10 bases between. Germline CDR1 MNHNS, CDR2 SASEGT. The CDR3 totals 13 residues. Time point here: blood 4 weeks post-SBRT, at nephrectomy. Treatment denoted: 15 Gy SBRT to primary tumor, nephrectomy 4 weeks later. Repertoires were generated with immunoSEQ multiplex PCR, while TCRdb's copy carries only in-frame clones and drops some. Found here are under 200,000 clones, 88% of them singletons; the top ten hold about 11%. The gene calls are TRBV6-1 and TRBJ1-5; D gene ambiguous. Sequenced here: blood, sampled from a patient whose treatment included radiotherapy and nephrectomy. The receptor's source is a woman aged 45-65 years with renal cell carcinoma. The CDR3, as DNA: TGTGCCAGCATTATGGCTAACAATCAGCCCCAGCATTTT. This codes for CASIMANNQPQHF.